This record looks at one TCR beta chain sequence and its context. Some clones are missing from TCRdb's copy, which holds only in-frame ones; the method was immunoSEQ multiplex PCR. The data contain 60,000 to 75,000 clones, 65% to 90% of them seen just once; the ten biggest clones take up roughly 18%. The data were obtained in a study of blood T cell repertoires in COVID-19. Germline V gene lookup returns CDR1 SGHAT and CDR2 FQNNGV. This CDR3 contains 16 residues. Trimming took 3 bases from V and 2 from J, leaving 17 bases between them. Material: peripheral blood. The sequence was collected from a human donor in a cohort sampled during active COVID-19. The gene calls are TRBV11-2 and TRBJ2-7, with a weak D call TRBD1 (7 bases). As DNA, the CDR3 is TGTGCCAGCAGCTTGGCGGGACAGCCATATACCTACGAGCAGTACTTC. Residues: CASSLAGQPYTYEQYF.